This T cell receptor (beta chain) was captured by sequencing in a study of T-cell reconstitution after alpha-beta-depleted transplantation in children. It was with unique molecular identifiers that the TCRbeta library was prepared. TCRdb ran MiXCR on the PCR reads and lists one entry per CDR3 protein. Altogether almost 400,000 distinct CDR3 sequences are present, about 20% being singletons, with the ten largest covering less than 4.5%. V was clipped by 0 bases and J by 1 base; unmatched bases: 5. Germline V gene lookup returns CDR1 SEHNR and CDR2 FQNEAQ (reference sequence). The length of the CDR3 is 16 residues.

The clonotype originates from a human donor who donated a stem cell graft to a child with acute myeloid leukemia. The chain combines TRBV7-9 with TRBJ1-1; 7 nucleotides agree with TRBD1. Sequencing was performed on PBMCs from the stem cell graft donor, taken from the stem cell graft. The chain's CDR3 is CASSLAGGRGNTEAFF. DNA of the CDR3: TGTGCCAGCAGCTTAGCAGGGGGCAGAGGGAACACTGAAGCTTTCTTT.